This entry is about one TCR beta chain. The antigen is not known. These data are taken from a study of T-cell reconstitution after alpha-beta-depleted transplantation in children. Broader study findings: For some patients, TCRbeta diversity was high at day 60 because of recipient T cells and thymic progenitors that survived. Where alpha-beta T cells came from about two months after transplant was reportedly several hundred expanded graft clones. Once a year had passed after transplant, T-cell counts and diversity came mostly from newly produced T cells.

Unique molecular identifiers were built into the TCRbeta library. TCRdb used MiXCR to reprocess the PCR reads, holding one entry per CDR3 protein. Of 350,000 to 500,000 distinct CDR3 sequences in the sample, around two fifths were seen once. This sample comprised PBMCs, obtained before TCRalphabeta/CD19-depleted stem cell transplant. The sequence was collected from a girl aged 2 to 9 with aplastic anemia, due to receive a stem cell transplant.

The CDR3 region has the DNA TGCAGTGCTAGAGGTGGGAACACTGAAGCTTTCTTT. It specifies CSARGGNTEAFF. The genes are TRBV20-1 and TRBJ1-1; D remains ambiguous. This CDR3 comprises 12 residues. The germline gives CDR1 DFQATT, CDR2 SNEGSKA (reference sequence). V gave up 1 base and J gave up 1 base, with 4 bases separating them.